This T cell receptor beta chain was recorded in a study of blood T cell repertoires in COVID-19. CDR1 is MDHEN and CDR2 is SYDVKM in the germline V gene. The CDR3 runs 16 residues. V shed 6 bases and J shed 3 bases, with 20 bases lying between them. In the original processing: The authors estimated nucleated cell counts from reference gene primer amplification. The protocol was immunoSEQ multiplex PCR, while the TCRdb copy is restricted to in-frame clones and leaves out a portion. V and J calls and clone size are given by that table; D and trimming were obtained from the DNA. This sample has approximately 120,000 clones; around 86% occur once, and the top ten carry around 17%.

Material: peripheral blood. J is TRBJ1-2 and V is TRBV28, with D maybe TRBD1 (6 bases). The source of this sequence is a woman aged 45-65 years who had recovered from COVID-19. The CDR3: CASSPPDTQGYYGYTF. The CDR3 DNA sequence: TGTGCCAGCAGCCCACCAGATACACAGGGCTACTATGGCTACACCTTC.